This T cell receptor beta chain was captured in a study of blood T cell repertoires in COVID-19. Trimming took 1 base from V and 5 from J; bases not matched to a gene: 12. Germline lookup yields CDR1 WNHNN and CDR2 SYGVQD (reference sequence). The CDR3 has 17 amino acids. This table comes from immunoSEQ multiplex PCR, and its TCRdb copy is limited to in-frame clones, with some not included. Among tens of thousands of clones, 90% to 95% were seen once, and the ten largest hold more than 7%. The origin of this receptor is a human donor in a cohort sampled during active COVID-19. Sequencing was done on a sample of peripheral blood. This chain uses TRBV10-1 with TRBJ1-1, with 8 bases aligning to TRBD1. The CDR3 spells CASSEFWTGTEVTEAFF. CDR3 DNA sequence: TGCGCCAGCAGTGAGTTTTGGACAGGGACGGAAGTGACTGAAGCTTTCTTT.